The 3 T cell receptor beta chains presented below share a single source sample, sequenced in a study of cytomegalovirus exposure and HLA in healthy donors. The PCR had 60 Vbeta and 13 Jbeta primers. Sequenced by immunoSEQ multiplex PCR; TCRdb stores in-frame clones only, minus some. The repertoire holds about 110,000 clones, with around 73% as singletons. Sequencing used PBMCs. These TCRs come from a man between 25 and 39 years old in good health and CMV-seronegative.

The chain uses TRBV27 and TRBJ1-1; 7 bases map to TRBD1. This CDR3 has 15 residues. The V and J ends lost 4 bases and 1 base, in that order; junction bases with no gene match: 6. Per germline, CDR1 MNHEY and CDR2 SMNVEV (reference sequence). The CDR3 reads CASSSLDRRNTEAFF. The CDR3 DNA reads as TGTGCCAGCAGTTCCCTGGACAGGAGGAACACTGAAGCTTTCTTT.

This clone is a singleton in its sample. The chain combines TRBV19 with TRBJ1-5; D possibly corresponds to TRBD1 (5 bases). Between the trimmed V and J ends, which lost 7 bases and 4 bases, there was a span of 17 bases. CDR3 size: 15 residues. CDR1 and CDR2 (germline): LNHDA, SQIVND (reference sequence). The CDR3 DNA is TGTGCCAGTACCCCAGGGTCCGCCGGGAATCAGCCCCAGCATTTT. It yields the protein CASTPGSAGNQPQHF.

The rearrangement joins TRBV6-6 to TRBJ2-5; unclear D gene. The CDR3 is 14 residues long. V was trimmed by 6 bases and J by 4 bases, leaving 15 bases between them. Per the germline V gene, CDR1 is MNHNY and CDR2 is SVGAGI (reference sequence). This CDR3 reads CASRVGRHAETQYF. The CDR3 DNA reads TGTGCCAGCAGAGTCGGCAGGCACGCAGAGACCCAGTACTTC.